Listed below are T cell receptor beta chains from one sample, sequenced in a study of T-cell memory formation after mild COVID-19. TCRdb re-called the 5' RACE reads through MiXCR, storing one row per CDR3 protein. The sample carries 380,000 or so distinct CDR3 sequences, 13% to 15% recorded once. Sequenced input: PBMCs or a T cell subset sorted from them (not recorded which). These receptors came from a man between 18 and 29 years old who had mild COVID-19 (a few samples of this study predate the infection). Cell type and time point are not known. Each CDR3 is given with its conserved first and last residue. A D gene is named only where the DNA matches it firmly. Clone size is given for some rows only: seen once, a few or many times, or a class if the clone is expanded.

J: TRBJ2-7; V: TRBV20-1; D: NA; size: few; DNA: TGCAGTGCTAGAGATCCGAACGGATTCCCCTACGAGCAGTACTTC; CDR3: CSARDPNGFPYEQYF
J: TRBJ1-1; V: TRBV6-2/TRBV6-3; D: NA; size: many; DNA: TGTGCCAGCAGCCAAGGGGCTTTCTTT; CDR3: CASSQGAFF
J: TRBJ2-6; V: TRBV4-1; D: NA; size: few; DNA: TGCGCCAGCAGTGGGAAGGCCTCTGGGGCCAACGTCCTGACTTTC; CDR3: CASSGKASGANVLTF
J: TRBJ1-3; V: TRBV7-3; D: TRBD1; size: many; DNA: TGTGCCAGCACTCCACGGGACCAGGGGGCAGCTGGAAACACCATATATTTT; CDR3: CASTPRDQGAAGNTIYF
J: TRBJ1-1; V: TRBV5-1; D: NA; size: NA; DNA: TGCGCCAGCAGCTTGGGTTCCGGAGATAACACTGAAGCTTTCTTT; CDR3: CASSLGSGDNTEAFF
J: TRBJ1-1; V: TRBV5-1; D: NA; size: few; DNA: TGCGCCAGCAGCTTGGGCAGCAACCCAGAAGCTTTCTTT; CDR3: CASSLGSNPEAFF
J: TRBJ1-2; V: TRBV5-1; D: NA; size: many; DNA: TGCGCCAGCAGCTTGGTGGCGGTCGACTATGGCTACACCTTC; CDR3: CASSLVAVDYGYTF
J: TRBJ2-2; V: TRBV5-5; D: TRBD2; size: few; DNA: TGTGCCAGCAGCTCTGGACGAGCGGGGGGCTTCGGAACCGGGGAGCTGTTTTTT; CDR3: CASSSGRAGGFGTGELFF
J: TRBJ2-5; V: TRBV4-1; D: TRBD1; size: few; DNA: TGCGCCAGCAGCCAGACAGGGGGCAGGGAGACCCAGTACTTC; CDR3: CASSQTGGRETQYF
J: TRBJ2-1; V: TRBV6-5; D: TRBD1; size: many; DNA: TGTGCCAGCAGTCGCACAGGGGATGAGCAGTTCTTC; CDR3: CASSRTGDEQFF
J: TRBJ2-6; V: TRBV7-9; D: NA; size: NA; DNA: TGTGCCAGCAGCGCCCCTAGCGCTGGGGCCAACGTCCTGACTTTC; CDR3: CASSAPSAGANVLTF
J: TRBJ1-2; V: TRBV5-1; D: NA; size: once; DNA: TGCGCCAGCAGCTTGGCCGACAGGAGTGTTGGCTACACCTTC; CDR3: CASSLADRSVGYTF
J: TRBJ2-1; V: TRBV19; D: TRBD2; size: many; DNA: TGTGCCAGTAGTTTGAGCGGGGGGGACTACAATGAGCAGTTCTTC; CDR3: CASSLSGGDYNEQFF
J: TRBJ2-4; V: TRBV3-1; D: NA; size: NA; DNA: TGTGCCAGCAGCCCAAATACAGGGGGGGCCGCCAAAAACATTCAGTACTTC; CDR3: CASSPNTGGAAKNIQYF
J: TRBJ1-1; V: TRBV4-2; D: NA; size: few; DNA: TGTGCCAGCAGCAAGCAACCGCAGGGGAACACTGAAGCTTTCTTT; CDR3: CASSKQPQGNTEAFF
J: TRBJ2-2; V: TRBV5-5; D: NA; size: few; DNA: TGTGCCAGCAGCTTAGCGGGACAGGTTAACACCGGGGAGCTGTTTTTT; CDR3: CASSLAGQVNTGELFF
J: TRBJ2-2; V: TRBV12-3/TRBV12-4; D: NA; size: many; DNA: TGTGCCAGCAGTTCGCTACGGGGACAAAACACCGGGGAGCTGTTTTTT; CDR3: CASSSLRGQNTGELFF
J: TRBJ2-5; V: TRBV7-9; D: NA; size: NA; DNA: TGTGCCAGCAGCTTAGGAGACAGTAGCCAAGAGACCCAGTACTTC; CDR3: CASSLGDSSQETQYF
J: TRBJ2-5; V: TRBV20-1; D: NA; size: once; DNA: TGCAGTGCTAGAGCGGCGGAAGAGACCCAGTACTTC; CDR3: CSARAAEETQYF
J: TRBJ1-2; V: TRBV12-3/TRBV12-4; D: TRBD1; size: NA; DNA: TGTGCCAGCAGTAAGGGACAGGCCTATGGCTACACCTTC; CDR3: CASSKGQAYGYTF
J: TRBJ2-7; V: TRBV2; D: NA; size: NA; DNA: TGTGCCAGCAGTGCGGAGTGGGAGCAGTACTTC; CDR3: CASSAEWEQYF
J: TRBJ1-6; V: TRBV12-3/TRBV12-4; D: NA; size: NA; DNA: TGTGCCAGCAGTTTTCTATATAATTCACCCCTCCACTTT; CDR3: CASSFLYNSPLHF
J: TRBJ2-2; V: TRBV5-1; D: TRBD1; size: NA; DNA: TGCGCCAGCAGCTTGAACAGGGGCCGGAACACCGGGGAGCTGTTTTTT; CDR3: CASSLNRGRNTGELFF
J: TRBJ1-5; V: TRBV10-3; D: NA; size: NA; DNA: TGTGCCACCGTCGGAAACCTCCAGCAGCCCCAGCATTTT; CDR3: CATVGNLQQPQHF
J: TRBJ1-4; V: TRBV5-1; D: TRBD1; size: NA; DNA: TGCGCCAGCAGCTTTATCCAGGGGGCGAGTGAAAAACTGTTTTTT; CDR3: CASSFIQGASEKLFF
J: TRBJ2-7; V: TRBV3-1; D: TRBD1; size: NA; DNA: TGTGCCAGCAGCCAAGGGACAGGGGGCGAGCAGTACTTC; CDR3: CASSQGTGGEQYF
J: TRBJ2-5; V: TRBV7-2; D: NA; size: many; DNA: TGTGCCAGCAGCTTAGCTATTTTGGGGATAGGGACCCAGTACTTC; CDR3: CASSLAILGIGTQYF
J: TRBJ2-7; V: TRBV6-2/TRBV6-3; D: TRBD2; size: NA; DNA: TGTGCCAGCAGTTACGGACTAGCGGAGGGCTACGAGCAGTACTTC; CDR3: CASSYGLAEGYEQYF
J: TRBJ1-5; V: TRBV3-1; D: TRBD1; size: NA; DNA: TGTGCCAGCAGCCCGGGACAGCCAGGACAGCCCCAGCATTTT; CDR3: CASSPGQPGQPQHF
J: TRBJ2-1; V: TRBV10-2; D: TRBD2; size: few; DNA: TGCGCCAGCAGTGTAAAAGGGACTAGCGGGGTTTACAATGAGCAGTTCTTC; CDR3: CASSVKGTSGVYNEQFF
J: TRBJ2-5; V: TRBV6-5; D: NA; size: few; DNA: TGTGCAGCAAGGGGATACCAAGAGACCCAGTACTTC; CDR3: CAARGYQETQYF
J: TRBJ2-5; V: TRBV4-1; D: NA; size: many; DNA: TGCGCCAGCAGCCCCCTCCCGGGGAAAGAGACCCAGTACTTC; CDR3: CASSPLPGKETQYF
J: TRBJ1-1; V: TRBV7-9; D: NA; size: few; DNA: TGTGCCAGCAGCTTAGCGAGGTCAGCACCGAACACTGAAGCTTTCTTT; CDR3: CASSLARSAPNTEAFF
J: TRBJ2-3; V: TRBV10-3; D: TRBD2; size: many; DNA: TGTGCCATCAGCTCCGGACTAGCGGGAGGGCCAGATACGCAGTATTTT; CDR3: CAISSGLAGGPDTQYF
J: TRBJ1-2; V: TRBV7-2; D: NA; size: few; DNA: TGTGCCAGCAGCGCGGGACGGCGCTATGGCTACACCTTC; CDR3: CASSAGRRYGYTF